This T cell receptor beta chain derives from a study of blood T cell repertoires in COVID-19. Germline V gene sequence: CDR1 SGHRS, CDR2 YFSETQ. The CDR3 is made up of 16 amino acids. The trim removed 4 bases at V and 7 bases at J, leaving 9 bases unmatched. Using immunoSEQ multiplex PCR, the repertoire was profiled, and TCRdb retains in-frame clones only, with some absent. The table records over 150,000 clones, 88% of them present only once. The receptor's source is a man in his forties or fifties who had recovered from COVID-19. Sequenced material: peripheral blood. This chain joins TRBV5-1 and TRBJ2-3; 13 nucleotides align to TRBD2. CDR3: CASSTGLAGVPNTQYF. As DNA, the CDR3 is TGCGCCAGCAGCACCGGACTAGCGGGAGTGCCGAATACGCAGTATTTT.